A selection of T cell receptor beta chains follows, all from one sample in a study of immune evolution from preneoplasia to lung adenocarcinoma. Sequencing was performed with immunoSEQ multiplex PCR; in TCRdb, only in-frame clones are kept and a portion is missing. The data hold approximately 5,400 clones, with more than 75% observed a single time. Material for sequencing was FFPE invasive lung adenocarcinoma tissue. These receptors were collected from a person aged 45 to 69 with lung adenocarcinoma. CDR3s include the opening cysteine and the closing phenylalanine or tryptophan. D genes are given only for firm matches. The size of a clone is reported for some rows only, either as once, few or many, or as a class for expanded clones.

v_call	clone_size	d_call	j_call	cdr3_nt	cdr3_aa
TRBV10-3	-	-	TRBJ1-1	TGTGCCATCACGAGGGATGCGTTCACTGAAGCTTTCTTT	CAITRDAFTEAFF
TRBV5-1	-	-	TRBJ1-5	TGCGCCAGCAGCTTGACCCCGGGCGAGCCCCAGCATTTT	CASSLTPGEPQHF
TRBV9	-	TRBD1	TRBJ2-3	TGTGCCAGCAGCACCTGGACAGGCAGGGATATAGATACGCAGTATTTT	CASSTWTGRDIDTQYF
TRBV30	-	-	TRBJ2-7	TGTGCCTGGAGTGTTGGGGGAAGGGCCTACGAGCAGTACTTC	CAWSVGGRAYEQYF
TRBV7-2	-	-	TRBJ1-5	TGTGCCAGCAGCTCTCAGAGTGGCAATCAGCCCCAGCATTTT	CASSSQSGNQPQHF
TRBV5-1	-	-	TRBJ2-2	TGCGCCAGCAGCTTGGGTTCTAACGCCGGGGAGCTGTTTTTT	CASSLGSNAGELFF
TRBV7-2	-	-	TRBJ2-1	TGTGCCAGCAGCGAGAACAGGGTGGGTGAGCAGTTCTTC	CASSENRVGEQFF
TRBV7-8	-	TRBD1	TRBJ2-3	TGTGCCAGCAGCTTAGGGGACAGAGATACGCAGTATTTT	CASSLGDRDTQYF
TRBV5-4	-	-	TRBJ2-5	TGTGCCAGCAGCTTGGGGGTAATCGGGAGCCAAGAGACCCAGTACTTC	CASSLGVIGSQETQYF
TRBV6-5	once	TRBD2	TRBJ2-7	TGTGCCAGCAGATCCGGGACTAGCGGCTACGAGCAGTACTTC	CASRSGTSGYEQYF
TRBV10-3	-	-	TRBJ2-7	TGTGCCATCAGTGAGTCGGACAGAAAGCCCTCCTACGAGCAGTACTTC	CAISESDRKPSYEQYF
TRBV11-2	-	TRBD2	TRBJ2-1	TGTGCCAGCAGCTCCGGCGGGGTAGCGGGAGAAGGAGGTTACAATGAGCAGTTCTTC	CASSSGGVAGEGGYNEQFF
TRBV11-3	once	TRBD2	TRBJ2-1	TGTGCCAGCAGCTATTCGTTTACTAGCGGGAAACGCAATGAGCAGTTCTTC	CASSYSFTSGKRNEQFF
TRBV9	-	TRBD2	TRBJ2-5	TGTGCCAGCAGCGTCGGGAGGGAGGGTGTCCAAGAGACCCAGTACTTC	CASSVGREGVQETQYF
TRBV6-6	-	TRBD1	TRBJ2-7	TGTGCCAGCAGAAACGAACAGGGGGCACATACGATGGAGTACTTC	CASRNEQGAHTMEYF
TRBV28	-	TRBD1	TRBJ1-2	TGTGCCAGCAGGTCGAGTGGGACAGGGGGCGATGGCTACACCTTC	CASRSSGTGGDGYTF
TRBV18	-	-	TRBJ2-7	TGTGCCAGCTCACCAAATCCGGGTGCCTACGAGCAGTACTTC	CASSPNPGAYEQYF
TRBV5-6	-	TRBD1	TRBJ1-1	TGTGCCAGCAGCCTAGACAGGGGGCATGGTGAAGCTTTCTTT	CASSLDRGHGEAFF
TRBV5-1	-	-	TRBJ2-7	TGCGCCAGCAGCGGTGGACTGAGCTCCTACGAGCAGTACTTC	CASSGGLSSYEQYF
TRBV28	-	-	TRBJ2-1	TGTGCCAGCAGTTTAAACAACAATGAGCAGTTCTTC	CASSLNNNEQFF
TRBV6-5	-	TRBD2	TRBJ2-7	TGTGCCAGCAGTTACGCCGGAGCGGGATCCTACGAGCAGTACTTC	CASSYAGAGSYEQYF
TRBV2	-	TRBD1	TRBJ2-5	TGTGCCAGCAGTGACCAGGGGGCGATAGAGACCCAGTACTTC	CASSDQGAIETQYF
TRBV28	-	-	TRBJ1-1	TGTGCCAGCAGTAGGACATACACTGAAGCTTTCTTT	CASSRTYTEAFF
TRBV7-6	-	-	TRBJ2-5	TGTGCCAGCAGCCTGGGATTTCAAGAGACCCAGTACTTC	CASSLGFQETQYF
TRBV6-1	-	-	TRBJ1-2	TGTGCCAGCAGCTGGACGTATGGCTACACCTTC	CASSWTYGYTF
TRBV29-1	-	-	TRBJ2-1	TGCAGCGTTGTAAGAAGTGGGAGCTCTGGTGAGCAGTTCTTC	CSVVRSGSSGEQFF
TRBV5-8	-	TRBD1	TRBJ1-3	TGTGCCAGCAGCAAAAGACAGGGGGCACCTGGAAACACCATATATTTT	CASSKRQGAPGNTIYF
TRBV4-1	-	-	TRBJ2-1	TGCGCCAGCACCGCTCTGGGCTCCTACAATGAGCAGTTCTTC	CASTALGSYNEQFF
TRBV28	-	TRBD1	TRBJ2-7	TGTGCCAGCAGGGAGGGACAGGGGGCCTACGAGCAGTACTTC	CASREGQGAYEQYF
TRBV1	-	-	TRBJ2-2	TGCACCAGCAGCCGGATGACCGGAACCGGGGAGCTGTTTTTT	CTSSRMTGTGELFF
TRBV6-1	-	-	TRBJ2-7	TGTGCCAGCAGTGAAGGGACATACTACGAGCAGTACTTC	CASSEGTYYEQYF
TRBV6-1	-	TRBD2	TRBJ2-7	TGTGCCAGCAGTGGGACCCTAGCGGGAGCATCAGAGCAGTACTTC	CASSGTLAGASEQYF
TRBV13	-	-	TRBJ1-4	TGTGCCAGCAGCTTCGGCTTTGGGGTTGAAAAACTGTTTTTT	CASSFGFGVEKLFF
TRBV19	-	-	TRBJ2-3	TGTGCCAGTAGTCGCGGGGCGTCAGATACGCAGTATTTT	CASSRGASDTQYF
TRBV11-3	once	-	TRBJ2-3	TGTGCCAGCAGCTTAGGGGGTCATACGCAGTATTTT	CASSLGGHTQYF
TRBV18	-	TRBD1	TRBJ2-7	TGTGCCAGCTCCTCGGGACAGTTCTACGAGCAGTACTTC	CASSSGQFYEQYF
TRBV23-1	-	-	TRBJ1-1	TGCGCCAGCAGTCAATCGGGGGAGACTGAAGCTTTCTTT	CASSQSGETEAFF
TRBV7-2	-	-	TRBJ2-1	TGTGCCAGCAGCGCACAGGGAAACGACTACAATGAGCAGTTCTTC	CASSAQGNDYNEQFF
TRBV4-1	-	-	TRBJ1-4	TGCGCCAGCAGCCGAGAAACGACTGCAACTAATGAAAAACTGTTTTTT	CASSRETTATNEKLFF
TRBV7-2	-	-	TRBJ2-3	TGTGCCAGCAGCTTTGTCCGGGGAGATACGCAGTATTTT	CASSFVRGDTQYF
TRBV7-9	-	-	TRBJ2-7	TGTGCCAGCAGCTTATGGGGTAGCTCCTACGAGCAGTACTTC	CASSLWGSSYEQYF
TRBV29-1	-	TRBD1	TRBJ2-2	TGCAGCGTACGACCGGGACAGGGGGACACCGGGGAGCTGTTTTTT	CSVRPGQGDTGELFF
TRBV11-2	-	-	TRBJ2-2	TGTGCCAGCAGCTTAGATAGATATAGGAACACCGGGGAGCTGTTTTTT	CASSLDRYRNTGELFF
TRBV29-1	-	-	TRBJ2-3	TGCAGCGTTGGTTCCGGGGGAGATACGCAGTATTTT	CSVGSGGDTQYF
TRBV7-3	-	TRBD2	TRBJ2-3	TGTGCCAGCAGACTAAGCGGGACGGTCGCAGATACGCAGTATTTT	CASRLSGTVADTQYF
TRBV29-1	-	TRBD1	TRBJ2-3	TGCAGCGCCATAACAGGGGCAGATACGCAGTATTTT	CSAITGADTQYF
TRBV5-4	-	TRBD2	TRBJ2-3	TGTGCCAGCAGCCCGGCCGGGGGAGGGGCAGATACGCAGTATTTT	CASSPAGGGADTQYF
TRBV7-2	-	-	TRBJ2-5	TGTGCCAGCAGCTTAGATGGGGAAGAGACCCAGTACTTC	CASSLDGEETQYF
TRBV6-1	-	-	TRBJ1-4	TGTGCCAGCAGTGAAGTGGATGAAAAACTGTTTTTT	CASSEVDEKLFF